Presented here are 20 T cell receptor beta chains from one specimen sequenced in a study of blood T cell repertoires in COVID-19 (TCRdb year 2020). The library was generated by the immunoSEQ multiplex PCR assay. The clones in this table, taken by TCRdb from immuneACCESS, are in-frame only. Not every clone is retained; where verified, under half of the shortfall comes from an unresolved V gene, and the cause of the rest is unknown. The sample data list about 230,000 clones, and over 75% of these were observed just once. The top ten clones comprise about 9.9% of the sample. Input material: peripheral blood. The receptors originated from a man aged 45 to 65 with COVID-19, enrolled during active disease.

The V call is TRBV4-1, the J call TRBJ2-5, with D maybe TRBD2 (6 bases). Trimming cost V 1 base and J 1 base, with 10 bases left between them. Germline V gene sequence: CDR1 MGHRA, CDR2 YSYEKL. This CDR3 is built from 15 residues. CDR3 sequence: CASSQGWGLQETQYF. DNA of the CDR3: TGCGCCAGCAGCCAAGGGTGGGGACTCCAAGAGACCCAGTACTTC.

V and J are TRBV2 and TRBJ2-3; TRBD2 is a possible D gene (6 bases). The CDR3 covers 14 residues. CDR1 is SNHLY and CDR2 is FYNNEI in the germline V gene. Deletions cut 10 bases from V and 0 bases from J, with 14 bases between. CDR3: CAKQSGSSTDTQYF. CDR3 coding DNA: TGTGCCAAACAGAGCGGGTCTAGCACAGATACGCAGTATTTT.

CDR3 region: CASSLASASQETQYF. Written as DNA, the CDR3 is TGTGCCAGCAGCTTAGCCAGCGCCAGCCAAGAGACCCAGTACTTC. This rearrangement joins TRBV11-2 to TRBJ2-5; no definite D call. Germline CDR1 is SGHAT and CDR2 is FQNNGV. The CDR3 is 15 residues long. Deletions cut 1 base from V and 1 base from J, with 10 bases between.

The table lists this clone with a few counts. The chain couples TRBV7-8 to TRBJ1-4; no clear D gene. The CDR3 extends over 17 amino acids. V was cut by 1 base and J by 0 bases, with 12 bases left in between. Germline lookup yields CDR1 SGHVS and CDR2 FQNEAQ. This CDR3 is CASSLGQTIATNEKLFF. In DNA form, the CDR3 reads TGTGCCAGCAGCTTAGGTCAGACAATTGCAACTAATGAAAAACTGTTTTTT.

Only a few counts were recorded for this clone. The chain has TRBV30 and TRBJ2-1; 7 bases are a match to TRBD1. Germline loops: CDR1 GTSNPN, CDR2 SVGIG (reference sequence). V gave up 1 base and J gave up 10 bases; unmatched junction bases: 4. The length of the CDR3 is 12 residues. CDR3 DNA: TGTGCCTGGAGTGGAAGGGGGCGCGAGCAGTTCTTC. This encodes CAWSGRGREQFF.

The chain is built from TRBV7-2 and TRBJ2-2, with TRBD1 as a possible D gene (5 bases). V lost 1 base and J 6 bases, leaving 12 bases between the germline ends. This CDR3 comprises 15 residues. The germline V gene has CDR1 SGHTA and CDR2 FQGNSA. The CDR3 DNA sequence: TGTGCCAGCAGCTTAGGATTGGGGCCAGCCGGGGAGCTGTTTTTT. Its translation is CASSLGLGPAGELFF. The variable domain in full, with the rest retrieved from reference TRBV7-2 and TRBJ2-2, is GAGVSQSPSNKVTEKGKDVELRCDPISGHTALYWYRQSLGQGLEFLIYFQGNSAPDKSGLPSDRFSAERTGGSVSTLTIQRTQQEDSAVYLCASSLGLGPAGELFFGEGSRLTVL.

The gene calls are TRBV9 and TRBJ1-3, with 7 nucleotides matching TRBD1. J gave up 6 bases and V 4 bases, and 10 bases lay outside the gene matches. The CDR3 totals 15 residues. CDR1 is SGDLS, CDR2 YYNGEE, per germline. The CDR3 bases are TGTGCCAGCAGCCCCCGACAGGGAGCTGCAAACACCATATATTTT. Translating gives CASSPRQGAANTIYF.

This clone was counted a single time. The V gene is TRBV6-2 or TRBV6-3, the J gene TRBJ1-1; D call uncertain. Germline CDR1 is MNHEY and CDR2 is SVGEGT. Trimming took off 5 bases at V and 0 bases at J, with 10 bases between the two ends. CDR3 length equals 14 residues. CDR3 in amino acids: CASSTTGVNTEAFF. CDR3 coding DNA: TGTGCCAGCAGTACCACGGGAGTGAACACTGAAGCTTTCTTT.

V usage is TRBV7-9 and J usage is TRBJ2-7, with TRBD1 identical over 7 bases. The germline CDR1 and CDR2 sequences are SEHNR and FQNEAQ (reference sequence). There are 12 residues in the CDR3. V shed 5 bases, J shed 10 bases, and the junction held 8 bases outside the gene matches. This chain's CDR3 is CASSQTGVGQYF. For the CDR3, the DNA is TGTGCCAGCAGCCAAACAGGGGTCGGTCAGTACTTC.

This clone was seen a handful of times. This chain joins TRBV27 and TRBJ1-1; 7 bases agree with TRBD1. The CDR3 extends over 13 amino acids. V was pared by 6 bases and J by 5 bases, with 6 bases of the junction left unmatched. Germline lookup yields CDR1 MNHEY and CDR2 SMNVEV (reference sequence). CDR3 sequence reads: CASSDREFTEAFF. In nucleotides, the CDR3 is TGTGCCAGCAGCGACAGGGAGTTTACTGAAGCTTTCTTT.

This clone was seen just once. The chain uses TRBV2 and TRBJ2-7, with 8 bases lining up with TRBD1. CDR1 and CDR2 (germline): SNHLY, FYNNEI. This CDR3 is 16 amino acids long. V shed 7 bases and J 5 bases; nucleotides not matched to a gene: 16. The DNA for the CDR3 is TGTGCCAGCACCCTTTTTCTTGGGACAGGTTCAAACGAGCAGTACTTC. Its translation is CASTLFLGTGSNEQYF.

The chain recombines TRBV5-1 with TRBJ2-5; D unresolved. The germline CDR1 and CDR2 sequences are SGHRS and YFSETQ. The V gene lost 7 bases and the J gene lost 0 bases, with 7 bases spanning the gap. The CDR3 has 12 residues. CDR3 bases: TGCGCCAGCGGTCGGGACCAAGAGACCCAGTACTTC. This gives the protein CASGRDQETQYF.

This sequence joins TRBV9 and TRBJ2-3; D is undetermined. The germline CDR1 and CDR2 sequences are SGDLS and YYNGEE. With 0 bases removed from V and 3 bases from J, the gap between germline ends came to 8 bases. The CDR3 is 14 residues long. The CDR3 bases are TGTGCCAGCAGCGTAGCCCAGGAAACAGATACGCAGTATTTT. It yields the protein CASSVAQETDTQYF.

This clone was counted once. The V call is TRBV15, the J call TRBJ2-7, with TRBD2 identical over 8 bases. V was pared by 4 bases and J by 3 bases, with 8 bases of the junction left unmatched. The CDR3 is 15 residues long. Germline V CDR1 and CDR2: LNHNV, YYDKDF (reference sequence). DNA for the CDR3: TGTGCCACCAGCATCGGGAGTAGCGGGGACTACGAGCAGTACTTC. Translation: CATSIGSSGDYEQYF.

The chain recombines TRBV15 with TRBJ1-2, with 7 bases identical to TRBD1. The CDR3 spans 15 residues. Germline V gene data show CDR1 as LNHNV and CDR2 as YYDKDF (reference sequence). The V segment lost 4 bases and the J segment 2 bases; nucleotides outside the gene matches: 7. CDR3 sequence reads: CATSNDRGLNYGYTF. In DNA, the CDR3 is TGTGCCACCAGCAACGATAGGGGGCTCAACTATGGCTACACCTTC. The full variable domain, in which reference TRBV15 and TRBJ1-2 provide the parts outside the CDR3, is DAMVIQNPRYQVTQFGKPVTLSCSQTLNHNVMYWYQQKSSQAPKLLFHYYDKDFNNEADTPDNFQSRRPNTSFCFLDIRSPGLGDTAMYLCATSNDRGLNYGYTFGSGTRLTVV.

The chain recombines TRBV19 with TRBJ2-1, with 11 bases aligning to TRBD1. This CDR3 has 16 amino acids. Trimming removed 3 bases from V and 6 bases from J; junction bases left unmatched: 7. Germline V gives CDR1 LNHDA, CDR2 SQIVND (reference sequence). The CDR3 DNA is TGTGCCAGTAGTATCGAGTGGGGGACAGGGGGCAATGAGCAGTTCTTC. Protein: CASSIEWGTGGNEQFF.

The gene calls are TRBV6-5 and TRBJ2-2; D is unresolved. Germline CDR1 reads MNHEY; CDR2 reads SVGAGI. The CDR3 runs to 15 residues. V was clipped by 1 base and J by 9 bases, with 15 bases between them. DNA for the CDR3: TGTGCCAGCAGTTACTTATCATCTGAGCCAAGGGAGCTGTTTTTT. As protein: CASSYLSSEPRELFF.

The gene calls are TRBV24-1 and TRBJ1-1, with 9 bases aligning to TRBD1. The junction had 6 bases not matched to a gene; V was cut back by 9 bases and J by 2 bases. From germline, CDR1 is KGHDR and CDR2 SFDVKD. The CDR3 is made up of 14 amino acids. The CDR3 region has the DNA TGTGCCACCCGGGACAGGGACCCCAACACTGAAGCTTTCTTT. This gives the protein CATRDRDPNTEAFF.

The V gene is TRBV5-1, the J gene TRBJ2-1; D perhaps matches TRBD2 (6 bases). V was pared by 4 bases and J by 8 bases, with 10 bases between. CDR1 is SGHRS and CDR2 is YFSETQ in the germline V gene. There are 12 residues in the CDR3. In DNA, the CDR3 is TGCGCCAGCAGCACCCAGCGGGATGAGCAGTTCTTC. It translates to CASSTQRDEQFF.

J is TRBJ2-1 and V is TRBV6-5, with D possibly matching TRBD1 (6 bases). The V end was cut by 8 bases, the J end by 6 bases, with 17 bases between. Per the germline V gene, CDR1 is MNHEY and CDR2 is SVGAGI. The length of the CDR3 is 14 residues. DNA of the CDR3: TGTGCCAGCGAAGCCACAGGGCTGGTCAATGAGCAGTTCTTC. Amino acids: CASEATGLVNEQFF.